This T cell receptor (beta chain) was retrieved from a study of PD-1 blockade in classical Hodgkin lymphoma. Study-wide background: Administration of nivolumab to patients was at 3 mg/kg intravenously every 2 weeks.

J gave up 3 bases and V 4 bases, and 3 bases lay outside the gene matches. CDR1 is MGHDK, CDR2 SYGVNS, per germline. This CDR3 is 13 amino acids long. This table comes from immunoSEQ multiplex PCR, and its TCRdb copy is limited to in-frame clones, with some not included. The repertoire holds 100,000 to 130,000 clones, with roughly nine tenths as singletons. Concerning this clone: Its specificity is not known.

Regarding the study as a whole: Prior to therapy, complete responders displayed diversity much like that of newly diagnosed patients.

There was relapse after autologous stem cell transplantation in every patient, and there was variation in brentuximab vedotin exposure. Classification of best responses gave complete response, partial response or progressive disease. V gene TRBV25-1 combines with J gene TRBJ2-7, with 7 bases aligning to TRBD1. The TCR was taken from a human donor with classical Hodgkin lymphoma. The specimen was peripheral blood mononuclear cells (PBMCs), collected before the second cycle of nivolumab. The CDR3 nucleotides read TGTGCCAGCAGTGTGGGGACAGACTACGAGCAGTACTTC. Its translation is CASSVGTDYEQYF.